Listed here are 8 T cell receptor beta chains from one sample, sequenced in a study of blood T cells in healthy people across ages (dated by TCRdb to between 2015 and 2017). Libraries were constructed by 5' RACE. Instrument on record: Illumina HiSeq 2500. The second PCR ran for about 6 to 12 cycles and used a J-beta primer mix along with a sample-barcoded 5' primer. TCRdb applied fastp at Q25 and MiXCR to the public reads, then kept only in-frame beta chains. When rows share a CDR3 protein, they turn into one entry using the most common DNA and genes. The table for this sample lists hundreds of thousands of distinct CDR3 sequences; around 54% of them were counted only once. Of the sample, about two fifths falls within the top ten clones. The sample was blood. Receptors were obtained from a man aged 55 to 69 in good health.

The rearrangement joins TRBV7-2 to TRBJ1-2, with 7 bases that match TRBD1. The CDR3 extends over 16 amino acids. V shed 1 base, J shed 0 bases, and the junction held 5 bases outside the gene matches. Germline V gives CDR1 SGHTA, CDR2 FQGNSA. The chain's CDR3 is CASSLGGQEANYGYTF. CDR3 nucleotides: TGTGCCAGCAGCTTAGGAGGACAGGAAGCTAACTATGGCTACACCTTC.

The V call is TRBV7-8, the J call TRBJ2-1; D gene uncertain. The V gene lost 1 base and the J gene lost 5 bases, with 9 bases spanning the gap. The CDR3 is made up of 14 amino acids. Germline loops: CDR1 SGHVS, CDR2 FQNEAQ. In nucleotides, the CDR3 is TGTGCCAGCAGCTTAGGAGCAGAGCACAATGAGCAGTTCTTC. Protein sequence: CASSLGAEHNEQFF.

The chain recombines TRBV11-2 with TRBJ2-7; a possible D gene is TRBD2 (7 bases). Germline CDR1 SGHAT, CDR2 FQNNGV. V was clipped by 5 bases and J by 2 bases, with 13 bases between them. This CDR3 has 14 amino acids. CDR3: CASSTRGAPYEQYF. CDR3 nucleotides: TGTGCCAGCAGCACCCGGGGGGCCCCCTACGAGCAGTACTTC.

V usage is TRBV2 and J usage is TRBJ2-1; no clear D gene. The CDR3 has 12 residues. V was clipped by 8 bases and J by 12 bases, with 17 bases between them. Germline V gene sequence: CDR1 SNHLY, CDR2 FYNNEI. In DNA form, the CDR3 reads TGTGCCAGCTGTTACTCTGGCTCGAGGCAGTTCTTC. It codes for CASCYSGSRQFF.

J is TRBJ2-1 and V is TRBV14; D possibly corresponds to TRBD2 (6 bases). Germline CDR1 SGHDN, CDR2 FVKESK. There are 15 residues in the CDR3. V was cut by 4 bases and J by 4 bases, with 14 bases left in between. In nucleotides, the CDR3 is TGTGCCAGCAGCCTTACGGGACTCCAGTACAATGAGCAGTTCTTC. Its translation: CASSLTGLQYNEQFF.

The chain combines TRBV2 with TRBJ1-5; tentatively, D is TRBD1 (5 bases). V lost 3 bases, J lost 9 bases, and 12 bases lay in between. Germline values: CDR1 SNHLY, CDR2 FYNNEI. The CDR3 covers 13 residues. The CDR3 DNA sequence: TGTGCCAGCAGTGACGACAGTCATCGGCCCCAGCATTTT. This codes for CASSDDSHRPQHF.

This clonotype has only a few counts. The chain joins TRBV6-5 to TRBJ2-7; 11 positions agree with TRBD1. This CDR3 has 20 amino acids. In germline, CDR1 is MNHEY, CDR2 SVGAGI. J lost 0 bases, V lost 0 bases, and 13 bases had no gene match. CDR3 in DNA: TGTGCCAGCAGTTACTCGGCTGGGGGACAGGGGGGCGCGTCCTCCTACGAGCAGTACTTC. Its protein is CASSYSAGGQGGASSYEQYF.

The V gene is TRBV10-2, the J gene TRBJ2-1; TRBD1 agrees at 7 bases. CDR1 and CDR2 (germline): WSHSY, SAAADI. V dropped 6 bases and J dropped 8; count of bases not matched to a gene: 7. The CDR3 spans 13 residues. The CDR3 DNA reads TGCGCCAGCAGACCTACAGGGGCGGATGAGCAGTTCTTC. This encodes CASRPTGADEQFF.